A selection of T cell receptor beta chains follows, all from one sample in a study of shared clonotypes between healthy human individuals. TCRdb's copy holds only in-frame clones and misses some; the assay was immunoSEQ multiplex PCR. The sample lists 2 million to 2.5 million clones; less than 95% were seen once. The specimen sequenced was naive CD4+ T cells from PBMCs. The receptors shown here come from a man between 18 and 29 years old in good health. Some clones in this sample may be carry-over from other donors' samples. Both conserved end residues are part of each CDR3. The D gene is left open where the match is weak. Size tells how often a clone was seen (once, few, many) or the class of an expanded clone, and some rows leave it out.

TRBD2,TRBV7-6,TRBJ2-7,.,CASSFRSRGGGTSGYEQYF,TGTGCCAGCAGCTTCCGCAGTCGGGGAGGGGGGACTAGCGGCTACGAGCAGTACTTC
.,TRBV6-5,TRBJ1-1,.,CASSYSSAGYTEAFF,TGTGCCAGCAGTTACTCGTCAGCAGGGTACACTGAAGCTTTCTTT
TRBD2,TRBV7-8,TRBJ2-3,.,CASSLGLADTDTQYF,TGTGCCAGCAGCTTAGGACTAGCCGACACAGATACGCAGTATTTT
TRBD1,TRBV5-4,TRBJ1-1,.,CASSLDFNRGSEAFF,TGTGCCAGCAGCTTGGATTTTAACAGGGGCTCTGAAGCTTTCTTT
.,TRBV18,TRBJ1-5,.,CASSPLPGGPDQPQHF,TGTGCCAGCTCACCCTTACCCGGGGGGCCGGACCAGCCCCAGCATTTT
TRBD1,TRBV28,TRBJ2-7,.,CASSSSGTGNYEQYF,TGTGCCAGCAGCTCTTCCGGGACAGGGAACTACGAGCAGTACTTC
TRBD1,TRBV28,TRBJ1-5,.,CASSQGALLLQPQHF,TGTGCCAGCAGTCAGGGGGCCCTCTTACTTCAGCCCCAGCATTTT
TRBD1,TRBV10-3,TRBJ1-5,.,CAISEGQGNQPQHF,TGTGCCATCAGTGAGGGACAGGGAAATCAGCCCCAGCATTTT
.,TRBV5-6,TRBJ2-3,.,CASSLGIRGSDTQYF,TGTGCCAGCAGCTTGGGAATTAGGGGTTCAGATACGCAGTATTTT
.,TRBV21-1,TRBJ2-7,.,CASSKTRAGLAGRISYEQYF,TGTGCCAGCAGCAAGACGCGGGCGGGACTAGCGGGGAGGATCTCCTACGAGCAGTACTTC
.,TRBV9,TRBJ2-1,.,CASSVVVLGEQFF,TGTGCCAGCAGCGTAGTCGTCCTCGGGGAGCAGTTCTTC
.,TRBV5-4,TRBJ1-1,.,CASSSRDMNTEAFF,TGTGCCAGCAGCTCCCGGGACATGAACACTGAAGCTTTCTTT
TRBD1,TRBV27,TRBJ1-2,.,CASSFFSGGGTASSDYTF,TGTGCCAGCAGTTTCTTCAGTGGGGGAGGGACAGCCTCGTCCGACTACACCTTC
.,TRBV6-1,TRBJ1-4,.,CASSEWGSEKLFF,TGTGCCAGCAGTGAATGGGGCAGTGAAAAACTGTTTTTT
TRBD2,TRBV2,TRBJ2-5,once,CASIPQGGGETQYF,TGTGCCAGCATCCCTCAAGGCGGGGGAGAGACCCAGTACTTC
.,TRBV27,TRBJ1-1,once,CASSFGGRGTMTFF,TGTGCCAGCAGTTTTGGGGGCCGGGGGACGATGACTTTCTTT
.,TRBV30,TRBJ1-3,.,CAWSRTGDGNTIYF,TGTGCCTGGAGTAGGACGGGGGACGGAAACACCATATATTTT
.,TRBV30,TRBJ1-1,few,CAWSEENEAFF,TGTGCCTGGAGTGAGGAGAATGAAGCTTTCTTT
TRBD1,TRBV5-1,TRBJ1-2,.,CASSGQGDYGYTF,TGCGCCAGCTCAGGACAGGGCGACTATGGCTACACCTTC
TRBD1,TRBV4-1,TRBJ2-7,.,CAREFGTGDEQYF,TGCGCCCGGGAATTCGGGACAGGGGACGAGCAGTACTTC
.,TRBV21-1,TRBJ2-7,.,CASSKIKLAGYKTRRYEQYF,TGTGCCAGCAGCAAGATCAAACTAGCGGGGTACAAGACCCGAAGATACGAGCAGTACTTC
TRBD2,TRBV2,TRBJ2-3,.,CARGRERADTQYF,TGTGCCAGGGGGCGGGAGAGGGCAGATACGCAGTATTTT
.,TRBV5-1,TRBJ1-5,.,CASIIQASNQPQHF,TGCGCCAGCATCATACAGGCGAGCAATCAGCCCCAGCATTTT
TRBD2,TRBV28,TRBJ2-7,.,CASSPGRLAGEQYF,TGTGCCAGCAGCCCAGGGAGGCTAGCGGGGGAGCAGTACTTC
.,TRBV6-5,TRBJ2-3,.,CASSYGGIDTQYF,TGTGCCAGCAGTTACGGGGGTATAGATACGCAGTATTTT
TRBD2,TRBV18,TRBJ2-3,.,CASSPSRLAGNTDTQYF,TGTGCCAGCTCACCCAGTCGACTAGCAGGTAACACAGATACGCAGTATTTT
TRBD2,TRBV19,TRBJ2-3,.,CASSMDGRGIDTQYF,TGTGCCAGTAGTATGGACGGGAGGGGTATCGATACGCAGTATTTT
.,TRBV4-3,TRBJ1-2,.,CASSHSPRGAAGYTF,TGCGCCAGCAGCCACTCCCCGCGGGGGGCAGCTGGCTACACCTTC
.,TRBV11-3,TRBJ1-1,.,CASSLEGGKSPAFF,TGTGCCAGCAGCTTAGAGGGGGGAAAGTCCCCTGCTTTCTTT
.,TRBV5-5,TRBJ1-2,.,CASSHEEGFGYTF,TGTGCCAGCAGCCATGAGGAGGGGTTTGGCTACACCTTC
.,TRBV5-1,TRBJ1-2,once,CASSFGTIYGYTF,TGCGCCAGCAGCTTCGGGACAATCTATGGCTACACCTTC
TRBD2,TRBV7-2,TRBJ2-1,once,CASREKTGAGVSDEQFF,TGTGCCAGCAGGGAAAAAACTGGGGCGGGAGTCTCCGATGAGCAGTTCTTC
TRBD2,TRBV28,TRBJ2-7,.,CASRGLAEVSWQYF,TGTGCCAGCAGGGGACTAGCGGAGGTTTCGTGGCAGTACTTC
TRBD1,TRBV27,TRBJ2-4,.,CASSMHLNSGTGSNIQYF,TGTGCCAGCAGCATGCATCTTAATTCCGGGACAGGGTCCAACATTCAGTACTTC
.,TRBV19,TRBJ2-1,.,CASTDTILDEQFF,TGTGCCAGTACCGACACGATTTTGGATGAGCAGTTCTTC
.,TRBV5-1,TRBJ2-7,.,CASSREGLDYEQYF,TGCGCCAGCAGCCGGGAAGGGCTGGACTACGAGCAGTACTTC
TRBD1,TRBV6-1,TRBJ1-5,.,CASSAGQVDQPQHF,TGTGCCAGCAGTGCCGGACAGGTGGATCAGCCCCAGCATTTT
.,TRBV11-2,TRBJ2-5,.,CASSRTRGQETQYF,TGTGCCAGCAGCCGGACTCGAGGGCAAGAGACCCAGTACTTC
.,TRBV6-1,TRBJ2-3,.,CASTPGQSGDTQYF,TGTGCCAGCACCCCGGGACAATCGGGCGATACGCAGTATTTT
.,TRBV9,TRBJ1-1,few,CASSASGTSPEAFF,TGTGCCAGCAGCGCTTCCGGGACATCTCCTGAAGCTTTCTTT
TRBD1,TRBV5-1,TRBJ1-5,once,CASSPWRQGRDNQPQHF,TGCGCCAGCAGCCCGTGGCGACAGGGTAGGGACAATCAGCCCCAGCATTTT